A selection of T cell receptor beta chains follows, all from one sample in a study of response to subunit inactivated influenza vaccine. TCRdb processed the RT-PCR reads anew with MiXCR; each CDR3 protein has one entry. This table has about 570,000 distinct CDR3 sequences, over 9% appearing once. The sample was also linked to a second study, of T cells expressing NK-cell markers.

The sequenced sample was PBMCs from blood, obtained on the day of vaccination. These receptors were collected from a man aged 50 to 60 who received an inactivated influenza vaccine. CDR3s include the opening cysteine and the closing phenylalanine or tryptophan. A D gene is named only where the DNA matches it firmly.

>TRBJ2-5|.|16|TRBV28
CASSHPIPGTPDKGYF
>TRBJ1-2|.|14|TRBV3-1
CASSRTTVNYGYTF
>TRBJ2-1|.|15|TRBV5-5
CASSLGATIYNEQFF
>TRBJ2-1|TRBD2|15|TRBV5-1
CASSGPTSGYNEQFF
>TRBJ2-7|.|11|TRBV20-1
CSARDQNEQYF
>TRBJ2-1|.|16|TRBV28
CASSPTGVPVIHEQFF
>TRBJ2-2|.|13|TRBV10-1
CASRKQDTGELFF
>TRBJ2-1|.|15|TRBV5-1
CASSLPAGTGNEQFF
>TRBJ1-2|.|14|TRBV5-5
CASSPSGYGNGYTF
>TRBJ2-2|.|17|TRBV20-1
CSARDDLLIGARSELFF
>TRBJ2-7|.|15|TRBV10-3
CAISESRDLTYEQYF
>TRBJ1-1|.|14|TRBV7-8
CASSFSGPGAEAFF
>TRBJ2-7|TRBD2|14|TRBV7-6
CASSLAGRVNEQYF
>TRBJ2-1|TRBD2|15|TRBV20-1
CSARDLAGEYNEQFF
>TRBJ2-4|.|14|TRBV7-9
CASSLTEAKNIQYF
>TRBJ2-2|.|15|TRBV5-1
CASSLAVGTTGELFF
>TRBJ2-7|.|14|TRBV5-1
CASSYGGPSYEQYF
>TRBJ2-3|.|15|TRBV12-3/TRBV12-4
CASSFLGHSTDTQYF
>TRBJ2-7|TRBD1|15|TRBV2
CASSERGQRSYEQYF
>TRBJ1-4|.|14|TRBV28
CASSEHATNEKLFF
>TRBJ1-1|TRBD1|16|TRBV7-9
CASSDYLGQMNTEAFF
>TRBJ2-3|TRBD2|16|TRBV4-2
CASSPLGTSGGDTQYF
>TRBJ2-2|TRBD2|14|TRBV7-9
CAGASSGDSGELFF
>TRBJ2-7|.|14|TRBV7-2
CASSPMAGTYEQYF
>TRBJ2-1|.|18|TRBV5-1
CASSLVVIATGDGGEQFF
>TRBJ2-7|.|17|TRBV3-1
CASSLGVVDSSSYEQYF
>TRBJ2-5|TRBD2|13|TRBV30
CAWQTGGGETQYF
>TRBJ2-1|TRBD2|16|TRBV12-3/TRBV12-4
CASRPGGSGRYNEQFF
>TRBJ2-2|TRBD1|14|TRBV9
CASSGTGGAGELFF
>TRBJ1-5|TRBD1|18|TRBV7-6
CASSLEVGQGNSNQPQHF
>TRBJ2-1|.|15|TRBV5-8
CASNRRWELRNEQFF
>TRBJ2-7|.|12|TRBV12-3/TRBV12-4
CASSLQFYEQYF
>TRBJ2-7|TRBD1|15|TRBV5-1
CASSYLTGGSYEQYF
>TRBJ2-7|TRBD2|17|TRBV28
CASSPLTLAGSSYEQYF
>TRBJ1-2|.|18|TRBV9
CASSVGASITTGGEGYTF
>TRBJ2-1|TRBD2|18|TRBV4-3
CASSQGRSGASSYNEQFF
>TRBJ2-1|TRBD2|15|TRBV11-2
CASSTQTGSGGEQFF
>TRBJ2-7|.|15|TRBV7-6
CASSPMGQIPYEQYF
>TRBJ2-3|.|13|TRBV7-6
CASSRGFGNTQYF
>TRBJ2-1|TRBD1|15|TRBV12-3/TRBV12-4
CASSLGQGEYNEQFF
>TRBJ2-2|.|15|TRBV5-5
CASSSLEVNTGELFF
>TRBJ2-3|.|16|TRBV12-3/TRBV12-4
CASSPGRGLGVDTQYF
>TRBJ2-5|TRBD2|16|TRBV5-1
CASSNRLAGGQETQYF
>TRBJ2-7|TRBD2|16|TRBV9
CASSVASGGPSYEQYF
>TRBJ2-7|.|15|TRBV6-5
CASSSQIGKGYEQYF
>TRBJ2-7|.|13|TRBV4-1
CASSQALVYEQYF
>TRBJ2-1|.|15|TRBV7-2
CASSFSYEGLNEQFF
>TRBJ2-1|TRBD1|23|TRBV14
CASSQERRRGTGTFQRSYNEQFF
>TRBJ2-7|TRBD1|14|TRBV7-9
CASSSGQGHYEQYF
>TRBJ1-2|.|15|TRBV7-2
CASSLRRVTVRGYTF
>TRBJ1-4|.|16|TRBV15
CATSILYQGVNEKLFF
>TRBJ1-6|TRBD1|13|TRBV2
CATSGQYNSPLHF
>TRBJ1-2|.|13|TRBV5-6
CASSGLINYGYTF
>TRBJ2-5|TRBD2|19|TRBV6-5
CASSYSIQFQTGRAETQYF